This record concerns one TCR beta chain sequence. Sequenced by immunoSEQ multiplex PCR; TCRdb stores in-frame clones only, minus some. The repertoire includes more than 60,000 clones, 75% to 90% of them detected once, and 5.5% to 7.5% sits in the top ten. V was shortened by 4 bases and J by 6 bases, with 13 bases between the two germline ends. Germline CDR1 is LGHNA and CDR2 is YSLEER. The CDR3 spans 15 residues. This sample stems from a study of blood T cell repertoires in COVID-19. Across the study: PBMCs, B-cell-depleted T cells, or T cells were the source of the cDNA or gDNA that made up the material.

The chain carries TRBV4-3 and TRBJ1-6; D may be TRBD1 (6 bases). This TCR derives from an elderly man with COVID-19, enrolled during active disease. The sample was peripheral blood. DNA of the CDR3: TGCGCCAGCAGCCCTACGGGGGGCCCTAATTCACCCCTCCACTTT. Protein product: CASSPTGGPNSPLHF.